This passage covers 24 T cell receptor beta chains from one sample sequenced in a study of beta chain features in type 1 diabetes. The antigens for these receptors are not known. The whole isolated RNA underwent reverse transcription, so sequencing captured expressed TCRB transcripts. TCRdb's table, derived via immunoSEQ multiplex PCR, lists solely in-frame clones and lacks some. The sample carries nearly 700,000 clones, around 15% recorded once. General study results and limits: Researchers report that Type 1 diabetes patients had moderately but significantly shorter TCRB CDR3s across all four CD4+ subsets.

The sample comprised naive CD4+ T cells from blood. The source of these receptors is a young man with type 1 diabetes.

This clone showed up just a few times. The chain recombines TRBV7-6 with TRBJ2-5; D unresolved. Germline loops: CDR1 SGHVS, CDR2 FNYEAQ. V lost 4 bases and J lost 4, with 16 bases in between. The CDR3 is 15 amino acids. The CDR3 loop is CASSSPRTGGETQYF. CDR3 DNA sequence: TGTGCCAGCAGCTCCCCCCGTACCGGCGGAGAGACCCAGTACTTC.

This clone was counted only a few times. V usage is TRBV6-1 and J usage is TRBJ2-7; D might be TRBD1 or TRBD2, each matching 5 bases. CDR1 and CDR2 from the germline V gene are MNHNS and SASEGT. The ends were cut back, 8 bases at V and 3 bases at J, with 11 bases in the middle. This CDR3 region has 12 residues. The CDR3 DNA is TGTGCCAGCTTCGGGACGTTCTACGAGCAGTACTTC. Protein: CASFGTFYEQYF.

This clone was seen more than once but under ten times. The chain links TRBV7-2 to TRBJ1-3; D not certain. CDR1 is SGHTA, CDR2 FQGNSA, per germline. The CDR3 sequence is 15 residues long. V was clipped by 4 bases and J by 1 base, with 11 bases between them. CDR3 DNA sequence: TGTGCCAGCAGCTCGAGAACAGCGTCTGGAAACACCATATATTTT. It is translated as CASSSRTASGNTIYF. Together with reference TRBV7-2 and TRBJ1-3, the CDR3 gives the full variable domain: GAGVSQSPSNKVTEKGKDVELRCDPISGHTALYWYRQSLGQGLEFLIYFQGNSAPDKSGLPSDRFSAERTGGSVSTLTIQRTQQEDSAVYLCASSSRTASGNTIYFGEGSWLTVV.

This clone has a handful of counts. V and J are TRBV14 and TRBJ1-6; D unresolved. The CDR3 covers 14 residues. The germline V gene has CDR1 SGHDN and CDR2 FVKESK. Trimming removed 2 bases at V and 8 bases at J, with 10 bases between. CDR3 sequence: CASSQWTTDSPLHF. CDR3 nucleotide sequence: TGTGCCAGCAGCCAATGGACCACGGATTCACCCCTCCACTTT.

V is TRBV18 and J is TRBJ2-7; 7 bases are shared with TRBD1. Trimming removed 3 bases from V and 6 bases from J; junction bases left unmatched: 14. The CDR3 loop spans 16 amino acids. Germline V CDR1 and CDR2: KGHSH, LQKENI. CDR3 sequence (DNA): TGTGCCAGCTCACCTGGCGAGGGACAGCATACGGTCGAGCAGTACTTC. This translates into CASSPGEGQHTVEQYF.

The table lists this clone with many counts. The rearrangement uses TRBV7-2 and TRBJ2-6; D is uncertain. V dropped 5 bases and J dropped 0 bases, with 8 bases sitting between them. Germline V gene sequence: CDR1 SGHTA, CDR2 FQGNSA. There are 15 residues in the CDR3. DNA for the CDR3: TGTGCCAGCAGCCGACAAGCCTCTGGGGCCAACGTCCTGACTTTC. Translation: CASSRQASGANVLTF.

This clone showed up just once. In DNA form, the CDR3 reads TGTGCCAGCAGCTTAGGACTAGCGACCTACGAGCAGTACTTC. Its protein is CASSLGLATYEQYF. The genes are TRBV7-9 and TRBJ2-7; 8 nucleotides line up with TRBD2. With V trimmed by 1 base and J by 2 bases, 1 base remained unmatched. The CDR3 length is 14 residues. The germline V gene has CDR1 SEHNR and CDR2 FQNEAQ (reference sequence).

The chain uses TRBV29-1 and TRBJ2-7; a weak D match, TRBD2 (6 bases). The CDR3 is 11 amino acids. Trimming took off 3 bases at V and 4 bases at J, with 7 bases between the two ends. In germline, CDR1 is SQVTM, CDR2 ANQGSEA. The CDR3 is CSVDGGYEQYF. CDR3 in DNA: TGCAGCGTTGATGGGGGGTACGAGCAGTACTTC.

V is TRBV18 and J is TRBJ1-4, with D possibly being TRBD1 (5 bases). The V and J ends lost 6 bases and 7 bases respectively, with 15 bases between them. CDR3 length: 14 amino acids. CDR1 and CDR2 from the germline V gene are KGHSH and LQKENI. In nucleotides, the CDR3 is TGTGCCAGCTCCACCGGGACGGTGGCTGAAAAACTGTTTTTT. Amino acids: CASSTGTVAEKLFF.

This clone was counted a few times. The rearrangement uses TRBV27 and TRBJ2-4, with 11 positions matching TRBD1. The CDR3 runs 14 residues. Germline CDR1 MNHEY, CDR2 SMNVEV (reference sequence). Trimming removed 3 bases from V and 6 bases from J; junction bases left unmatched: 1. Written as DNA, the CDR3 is TGTGCCAGCAGTTTCGGGACAGGGGGAAACATTCAGTACTTC. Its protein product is CASSFGTGGNIQYF.

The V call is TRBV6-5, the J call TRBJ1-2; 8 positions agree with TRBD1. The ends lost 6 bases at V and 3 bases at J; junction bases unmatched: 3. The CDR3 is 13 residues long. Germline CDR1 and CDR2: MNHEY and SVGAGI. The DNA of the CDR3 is TGTGCCAGCAGGGTGACAGGGGACTATGGCTACACCTTC. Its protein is CASRVTGDYGYTF.

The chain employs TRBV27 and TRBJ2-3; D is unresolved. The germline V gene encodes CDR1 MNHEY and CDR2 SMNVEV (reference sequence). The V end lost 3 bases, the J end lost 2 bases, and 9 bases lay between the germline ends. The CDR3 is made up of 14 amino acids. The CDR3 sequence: CASSFVGTTDTQYF. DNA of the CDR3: TGTGCCAGCAGTTTTGTGGGCACCACAGATACGCAGTATTTT.

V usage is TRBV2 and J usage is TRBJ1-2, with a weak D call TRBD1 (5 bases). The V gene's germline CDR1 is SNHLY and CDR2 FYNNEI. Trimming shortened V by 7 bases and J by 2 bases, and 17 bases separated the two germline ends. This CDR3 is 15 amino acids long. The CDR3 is CASITTGGENYGYTF. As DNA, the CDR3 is TGTGCCAGCATCACCACGGGGGGAGAGAACTATGGCTACACCTTC.

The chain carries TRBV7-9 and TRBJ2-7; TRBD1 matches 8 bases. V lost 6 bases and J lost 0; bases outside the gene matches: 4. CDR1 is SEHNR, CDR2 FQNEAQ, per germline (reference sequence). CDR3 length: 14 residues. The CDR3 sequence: CASSWDRTSYEQYF. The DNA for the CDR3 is TGTGCCAGCAGTTGGGACAGGACCTCCTACGAGCAGTACTTC. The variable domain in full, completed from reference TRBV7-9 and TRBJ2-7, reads DTGVSQNPRHKITKRGQNVTFRCDPISEHNRLYWYRQTLGQGPEFLTYFQNEAQLEKSRLLSDRFSAERPKGSFSTLEIQRTEQGDSAMYLCASSWDRTSYEQYFGPGTRLTVT.

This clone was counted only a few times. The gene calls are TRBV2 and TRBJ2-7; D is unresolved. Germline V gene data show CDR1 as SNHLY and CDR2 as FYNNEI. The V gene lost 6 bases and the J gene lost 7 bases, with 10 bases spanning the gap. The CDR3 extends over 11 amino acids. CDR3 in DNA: TGTGCCAGCAGGGCGTCTGCGGAGCAGTACTTC. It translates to CASRASAEQYF.

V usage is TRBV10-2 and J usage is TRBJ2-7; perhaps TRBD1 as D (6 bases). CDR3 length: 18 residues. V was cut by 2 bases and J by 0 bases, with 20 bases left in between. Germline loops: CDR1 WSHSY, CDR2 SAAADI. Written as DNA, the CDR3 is TGCGCCAGCAGTGAGGGATGGCCATTACTAGGGGGCTCCTACGAGCAGTACTTC. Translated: CASSEGWPLLGGSYEQYF.

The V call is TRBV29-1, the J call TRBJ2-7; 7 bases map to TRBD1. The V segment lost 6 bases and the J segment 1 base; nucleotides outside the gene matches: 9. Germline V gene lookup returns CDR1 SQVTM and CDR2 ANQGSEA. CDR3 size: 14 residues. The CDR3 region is CSVALDRTSYEQYF. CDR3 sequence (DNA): TGCAGCGTAGCCCTGGACAGGACATCCTACGAGCAGTACTTC.

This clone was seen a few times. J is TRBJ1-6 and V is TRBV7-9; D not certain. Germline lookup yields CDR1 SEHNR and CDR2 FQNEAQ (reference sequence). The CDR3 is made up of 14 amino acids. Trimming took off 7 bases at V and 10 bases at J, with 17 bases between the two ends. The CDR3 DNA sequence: TGTGCCAGCACCCCCGGGATTTTGGGATCACCCCTCCACTTT. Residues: CASTPGILGSPLHF.

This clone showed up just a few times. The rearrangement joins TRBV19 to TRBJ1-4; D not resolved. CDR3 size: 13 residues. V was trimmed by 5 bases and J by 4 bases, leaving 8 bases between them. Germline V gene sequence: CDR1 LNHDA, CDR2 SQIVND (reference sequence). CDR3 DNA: TGTGCCAGTAGTTTAATCGGTAATGAAAAACTGTTTTTT. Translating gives CASSLIGNEKLFF.

CDR3 in amino acids: CASSPGQGTNEKLFF. The CDR3 DNA reads as TGTGCCAGCAGCCCAGGACAGGGGACTAATGAAAAACTGTTTTTT. V gene TRBV7-9 combines with J gene TRBJ1-4, with TRBD1 matching 9 bases. From germline, CDR1 is SEHNR and CDR2 FQNEAQ (reference sequence). The V segment lost 5 bases and the J segment 2 bases; nucleotides outside the gene matches: 3. This CDR3 region has 15 residues.

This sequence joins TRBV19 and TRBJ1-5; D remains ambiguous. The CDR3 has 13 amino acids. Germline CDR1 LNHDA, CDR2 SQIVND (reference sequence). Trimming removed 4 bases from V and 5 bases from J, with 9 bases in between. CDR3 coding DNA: TGTGCCAGTAGTACCCAGGAGGATCAGCCCCAGCATTTT. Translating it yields CASSTQEDQPQHF.

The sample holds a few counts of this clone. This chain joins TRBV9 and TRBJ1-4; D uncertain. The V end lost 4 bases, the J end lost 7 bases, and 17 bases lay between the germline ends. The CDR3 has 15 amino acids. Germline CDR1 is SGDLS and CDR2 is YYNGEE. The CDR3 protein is CASSSAWGTGEKLFF. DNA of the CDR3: TGTGCCAGCAGCTCGGCTTGGGGAACCGGTGAAAAACTGTTTTTT.

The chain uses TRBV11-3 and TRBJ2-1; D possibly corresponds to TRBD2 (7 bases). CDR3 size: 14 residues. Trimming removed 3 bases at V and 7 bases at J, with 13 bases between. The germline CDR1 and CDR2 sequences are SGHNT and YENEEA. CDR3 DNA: TGTGCCAGCAGCTTGGGCGGGGGCCTGAATGAGCAGTTCTTC. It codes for CASSLGGGLNEQFF.

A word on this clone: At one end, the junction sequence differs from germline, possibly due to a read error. The CDR3 nucleotides read TGTGCCAGCAGCTCAGGCGGGGGCCCAGGAGAGGCCCAGTACTTC. Translated, it gives CASSSGGGPGEAQYF. This chain connects TRBV4-2 to TRBJ2-5; D possibly corresponds to TRBD2 (7 bases). The CDR3 loop spans 15 amino acids. CDR1 LGHNA and CDR2 YNFKEQ come from the germline V gene.